The 8 T cell receptor beta chains listed next were all sequenced from one sample in a study of technical replicates of blood from a few donors. This table comes from immunoSEQ multiplex PCR, and its TCRdb copy is limited to in-frame clones, with some not included. The sample lists just over 95,000 clones; approximately 94% were seen once. The specimen sequenced was T cells isolated from PBMCs. The receptor set was obtained from a human donor in good health.

The chain carries TRBV2 and TRBJ2-7, with TRBD1 matching over 8 bases. The trim removed 5 bases at V and 0 bases at J, leaving 6 bases unmatched. Germline values: CDR1 SNHLY, CDR2 FYNNEI. This CDR3 comprises 15 residues. In DNA, the CDR3 is TGTGCCAGCAGTCAGGACAGGGTGCCCTCCTACGAGCAGTACTTC. This gives the protein CASSQDRVPSYEQYF.

The gene calls are TRBV2 and TRBJ1-3; D is unresolved. V was pared by 3 bases and J by 4 bases, with 4 bases between. Per the germline V gene, CDR1 is SNHLY and CDR2 is FYNNEI. The CDR3 consists of 12 residues. CDR3 nucleotides: TGTGCCAGCAGTGATCTGGGAAACACCATATATTTT. This translates into CASSDLGNTIYF.

With respect to this clone: One junction end disagrees with the germline gene, perhaps due to a read error. The chain combines TRBV19 with TRBJ1-4, with D unclear. CDR1 is LNHDA, CDR2 SQIVND, per germline (reference sequence). This CDR3 contains 14 residues. The CDR3 here is CASSSDYSTENLFF. The CDR3 DNA reads as TGTGCCAGTAGTTCCGATTATAGCACTGAAAACCTGTTTTTT.

The chain uses TRBV6-1 and TRBJ1-1, with a tentative D call TRBD1 (5 bases). CDR3 size: 12 residues. The ends were cut back, 7 bases at V and 4 bases at J, with 10 bases in the middle. Germline V lookup: CDR1 MNHNS, CDR2 SASEGT. CDR3 nucleotides: TGTGCCAGCATCTGGGGGGGCACTGAAGCTTTCTTT. Translating gives CASIWGGTEAFF.

The genes are TRBV6-5 and TRBJ2-7; 9 bases agree with TRBD1. V shed 6 bases and J 2 bases; nucleotides not matched to a gene: 2. In germline, CDR1 is MNHEY, CDR2 SVGAGI. The CDR3 runs 13 residues. In DNA, the CDR3 is TGTGCCAGCAGCCGGGACAGGGCCTACGAGCAGTACTTC. Residues: CASSRDRAYEQYF.

The chain joins TRBV27 to TRBJ2-1; D remains unclear. V was trimmed by 7 bases and J by 6 bases, leaving 13 bases between them. The CDR3 extends over 13 amino acids. CDR1 and CDR2 from the germline V gene are MNHEY and SMNVEV (reference sequence). In DNA, the CDR3 is TGTGCCAGCAAGGATAGCTACTCCAATGAGCAGTTCTTC. Translated, it gives CASKDSYSNEQFF.

CDR3 DNA: TGCGCCAGCCGAAGGACAGGGGGCTACGAGCAGTACTTC. Amino acid sequence: CASRRTGGYEQYF. The chain is built from TRBV5-1 and TRBJ2-7; 10 bases match TRBD1. This CDR3 contains 13 residues. V was pared by 7 bases and J by 3 bases, with 4 bases of the junction left unmatched. Germline lookup yields CDR1 SGHRS and CDR2 YFSETQ.

The chain has TRBV5-6 and TRBJ1-1, with 7 positions matching TRBD1. V dropped 5 bases and J dropped 0; count of bases not matched to a gene: 10. This CDR3 comprises 16 residues. Germline lookup yields CDR1 SGHDT and CDR2 YYEEEE. CDR3 residues: CASRTLAGGVNTEAFF. In DNA, the CDR3 is TGTGCCAGCAGAACCCTAGCAGGGGGTGTGAACACTGAAGCTTTCTTT.